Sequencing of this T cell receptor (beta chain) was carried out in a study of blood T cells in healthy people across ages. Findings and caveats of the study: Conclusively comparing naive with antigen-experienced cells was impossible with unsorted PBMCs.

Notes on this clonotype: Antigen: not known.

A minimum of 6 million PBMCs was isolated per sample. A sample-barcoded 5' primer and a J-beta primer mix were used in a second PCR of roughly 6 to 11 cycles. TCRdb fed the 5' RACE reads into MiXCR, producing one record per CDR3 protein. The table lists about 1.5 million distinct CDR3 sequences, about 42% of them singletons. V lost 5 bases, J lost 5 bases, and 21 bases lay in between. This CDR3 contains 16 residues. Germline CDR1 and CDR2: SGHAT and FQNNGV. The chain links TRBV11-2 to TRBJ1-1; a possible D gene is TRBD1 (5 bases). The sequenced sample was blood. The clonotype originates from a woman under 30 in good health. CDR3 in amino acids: CASSPGSFALGTEAFF. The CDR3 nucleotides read TGTGCCAGCAGCCCAGGGTCGTTTGCGCTTGGGACTGAAGCTTTCTTT.